This T cell receptor beta chain was identified during a study of T cell repertoires in cytomegalovirus infection. Across the study: Recently identified HLA-C-restricted CMV epitopes were used, and well-studied HLA-B-restricted CMV epitopes were used as well. Public TCR beta signature analysis indicated the presence of both CMV infection and matching HLA type.

This clonotype came up a few times. The antigen is not known. Overall study results and limits: Dominating the ex vivo response were TCR beta clonotypes that were CMV-specific and HLA-C-restricted.

The CDR3 length is 16 residues. In germline, CDR1 is SGHTA, CDR2 FQGNSA. V was clipped by 1 base and J by 1 base, with 13 bases between them. TCRdb re-derived calls from the reads in MiXCR, one entry per CDR3 protein. The sample records around 77,000 distinct CDR3 sequences, around 20% being singletons. The chain recombines TRBV7-2 with TRBJ1-1, with D perhaps matching TRBD1 (6 bases). The sequence was collected from a human donor in good health (CMV status not recorded). Some clones in this sample may be carry-over from other donors' samples. The sample consisted of CD8+ T cells from cultured PBMCs, taken from culture after CMV antigen stimulation. Here the CDR3 DNA reads TGTGCCAGCAGCTTAGGGGGGGGCAGGGGGAACACTGAAGCTTTCTTT. Protein: CASSLGGGRGNTEAFF.